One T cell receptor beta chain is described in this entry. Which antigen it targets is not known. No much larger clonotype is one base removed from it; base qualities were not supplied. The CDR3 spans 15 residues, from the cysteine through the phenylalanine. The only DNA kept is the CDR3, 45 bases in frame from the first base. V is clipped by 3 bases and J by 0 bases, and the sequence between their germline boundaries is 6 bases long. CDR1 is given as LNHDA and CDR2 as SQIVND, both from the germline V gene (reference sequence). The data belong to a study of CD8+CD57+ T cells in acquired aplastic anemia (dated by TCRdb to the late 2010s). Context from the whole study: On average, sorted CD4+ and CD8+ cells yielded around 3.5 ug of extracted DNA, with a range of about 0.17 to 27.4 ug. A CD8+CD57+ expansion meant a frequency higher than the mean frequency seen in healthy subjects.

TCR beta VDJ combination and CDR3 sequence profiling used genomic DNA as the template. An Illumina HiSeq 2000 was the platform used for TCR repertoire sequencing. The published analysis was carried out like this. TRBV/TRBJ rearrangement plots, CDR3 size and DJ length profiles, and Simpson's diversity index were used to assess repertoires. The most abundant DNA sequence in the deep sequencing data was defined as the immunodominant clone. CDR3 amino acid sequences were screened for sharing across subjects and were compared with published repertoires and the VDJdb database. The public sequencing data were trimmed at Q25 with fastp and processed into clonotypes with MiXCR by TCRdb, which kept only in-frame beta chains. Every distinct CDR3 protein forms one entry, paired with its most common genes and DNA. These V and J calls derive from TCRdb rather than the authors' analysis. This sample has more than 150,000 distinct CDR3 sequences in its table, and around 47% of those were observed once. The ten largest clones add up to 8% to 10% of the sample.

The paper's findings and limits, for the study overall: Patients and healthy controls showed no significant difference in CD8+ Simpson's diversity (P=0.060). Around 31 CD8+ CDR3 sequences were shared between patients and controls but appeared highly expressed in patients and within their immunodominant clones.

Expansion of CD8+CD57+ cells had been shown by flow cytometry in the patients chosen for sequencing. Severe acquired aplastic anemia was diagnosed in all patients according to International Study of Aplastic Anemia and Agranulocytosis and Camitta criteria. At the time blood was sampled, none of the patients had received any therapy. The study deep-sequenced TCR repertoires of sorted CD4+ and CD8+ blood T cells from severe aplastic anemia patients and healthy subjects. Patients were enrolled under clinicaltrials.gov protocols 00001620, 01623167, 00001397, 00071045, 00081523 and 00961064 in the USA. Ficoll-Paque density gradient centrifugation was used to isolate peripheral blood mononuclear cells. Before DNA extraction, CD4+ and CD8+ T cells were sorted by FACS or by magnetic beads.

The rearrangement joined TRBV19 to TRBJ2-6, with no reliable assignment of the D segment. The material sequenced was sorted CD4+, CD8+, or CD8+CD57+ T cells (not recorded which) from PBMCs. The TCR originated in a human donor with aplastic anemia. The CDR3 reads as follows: CASSMKRSGANVLTF. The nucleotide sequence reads TGTGCCAGTAGTATGAAACGCTCTGGGGCCAACGTCCTGACTTTC. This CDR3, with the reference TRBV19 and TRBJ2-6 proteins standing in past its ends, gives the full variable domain DGGITQSPKYLFRKEGQNVTLSCEQNLNHDAMYWYRQDPGQGLRLIYYSQIVNDFQKGDIAEGYSVSREKKESFPLTVTSAQKNPTAFYLCASSMKRSGANVLTFGAGSRLTVL.